The present TCR beta chain was sequenced within a study of cytomegalovirus exposure and HLA in healthy donors. Between the trimmed V and J ends, which lost 6 bases and 4 bases, there was a span of 18 bases. The germline V gene encodes CDR1 MNHNY and CDR2 SVGAGI (reference sequence). CDR3 size: 15 residues. Assay: immunoSEQ multiplex PCR; the TCRdb copy retains only in-frame clones and omits some. The sample holds more than 200,000 clones, 80% to 95% seen once. The sequence was collected from a woman in her 30s in good health and CMV-seronegative. Material: PBMCs. The rearrangement joins TRBV6-6 to TRBJ2-5; either TRBD1 or TRBD2 may supply D (5 bases each). As DNA, the CDR3 is TGTGCCAGCAGCTTCGACTTCCTAGGGACAGAGACCCAGTACTTC. It is translated as CASSFDFLGTETQYF.